The TCR beta chain described here comes from a study of TIL therapy for anti-PD-1-resistant metastatic lung cancer. CDR3 length: 14 amino acids. V shed 2 bases and J shed 0 bases, with 8 bases lying between them. Germline V gene data show CDR1 as SGHRS and CDR2 as YFSETQ. Time point reported: pre-treatment sample, taken before nivolumab and TIL therapy. The immunoSEQ assay was v3. The assay was immunoSEQ multiplex PCR, and TCRdb's table has in-frame clones only and misses some. The repertoire holds under 55,000 clones, with roughly 85% as singletons. The sequences come from blood, collected at baseline. The chain uses TRBV5-1 and TRBJ1-1; D may be TRBD1 (5 bases). The receptor's source is a woman aged 25-80 years with non-small cell lung cancer. In DNA, the CDR3 is TGCGCCAGCAGCTTCAGGGATCTGAACACTGAAGCTTTCTTT. Its protein is CASSFRDLNTEAFF. Full variable domain (missing parts from reference TRBV5-1 and TRBJ1-1): KAGVTQTPRYLIKTRGQQVTLSCSPISGHRSVSWYQQTPGQGLQFLFEYFSETQRNKGNFPGRFSGRQFSNSRSEMNVSTLELGDSALYLCASSFRDLNTEAFFGQGTRLTVV.